Listed below are T cell receptor beta chains from one sample, sequenced in a study of regulatory T cells in long-lasting Graves disease. A single record per CDR3 protein comes from TCRdb applying MiXCR to the multiplex PCR reads. The sample lists 510,000 or so distinct CDR3 sequences, around 12% seen once, with about 8.9% in the top ten. The data also belong to a second study, concerning T cells in Graves' hyperthyroidism and ophthalmopathy.

The sequences come from peripheral blood mononuclear cells (PBMCs), collected at new diagnosis, from a patient treated with antithyroid drugs. All receptors derive from a woman aged 25-40 years with Graves disease. Each CDR3 is given with its conserved first and last residue. The D gene is left open where the match is weak. The size entry gives once, few, many or a size class.

abundance	v_gene	j_gene	d_gene	CDR3nt	CDR3aa
many	TRBV13	TRBJ2-1	NA	TGTGCCAGCAGCGCACAGGGTGAGCAGTTCTTC	CASSAQGEQFF
many	TRBV28	TRBJ2-3	TRBD2	TGTGCCAGCAGTCCCCCATCTAGCGGGGTCACAGATACGCAGTATTTT	CASSPPSSGVTDTQYF
many	TRBV12-3/TRBV12-4	TRBJ2-5	TRBD1	TGTGCCAGCAGGCTAGGGGCAGGGGGCGAAGAGACCCAGTACTTC	CASRLGAGGEETQYF
many	TRBV10-3	TRBJ1-5	NA	TGTGCCATCAGTGAGTCGCCGAGGACGCCCCAGCATTTT	CAISESPRTPQHF
few	TRBV20-1	TRBJ2-5	TRBD2	TGCAGTGCCCAATTAGCGGGACTTTTGCAGAATGAGCAGTCCTTC	CSAQLAGLLQNEQSF
few	TRBV7-3	TRBJ2-2	TRBD1	TGTGCCAGCAGCGTAGACAGGGGGTATACCGGGGAGCTGTTTTTT	CASSVDRGYTGELFF
many	TRBV3-1	TRBJ2-1	NA	TGTGCCAGCAGCCAGGGGCCGTCCGCTGGCGGAGCGCAGTTCTTC	CASSQGPSAGGAQFF
few	TRBV7-9	TRBJ1-2	NA	TGTGCCGGCAGCGGGAAGTCGGTTGATTATGGCTACACCTTC	CAGSGKSVDYGYTF
many	TRBV7-9	TRBJ2-2	TRBD2	TGTGCCAGCAGCCCGTCAGGCGGGAGTAACACCGGGGAGCTGTTTTTT	CASSPSGGSNTGELFF
few	TRBV9	TRBJ1-2	TRBD1	TGTGCCAGCAGCGCGGGACAGGGGGAAACCTATGGCTACACCTTC	CASSAGQGETYGYTF